Below are 15 T cell receptor beta chains sequenced from a single sample in a study of cytomegalovirus exposure and HLA in healthy donors. Produced via immunoSEQ multiplex PCR; TCRdb's table is partial and in-frame only. The table shows 150,000 to 200,000 clones, with more than 75% occurring only once. Material: PBMCs. These receptors originate from a young man in good health and CMV-seropositive.

V gene TRBV19 combines with J gene TRBJ2-1; TRBD2 aligns across 10 bases. Germline lookup yields CDR1 LNHDA and CDR2 SQIVND (reference sequence). The V segment lost 6 bases and the J segment 7 bases; nucleotides outside the gene matches: 3. The CDR3 is 13 amino acids. The CDR3 DNA is TGTGCCAGTAGCAAGACTAGCGGGAATGAGCAGTTCTTC. Amino acids: CASSKTSGNEQFF.

V is TRBV6-1 and J is TRBJ2-1; 7 bases are shared with TRBD2. Trimming took 1 base from V and 9 from J; bases not matched to a gene: 9. This CDR3 has 15 amino acids. CDR1 is MNHNS and CDR2 is SASEGT in the germline V gene. CDR3 amino acids: CASSEGWGGETEQFF. CDR3 DNA: TGTGCCAGCAGTGAAGGCTGGGGAGGGGAGACTGAGCAGTTCTTC.

The V call is TRBV9, the J call TRBJ2-1, with D perhaps TRBD2 (6 bases). CDR1 and CDR2 (germline): SGDLS, YYNGEE. The CDR3 is made up of 15 amino acids. Trimming removed 3 bases at V and 8 bases at J, with 18 bases between. CDR3: CASSGSETSSYEQFF. In DNA form, the CDR3 reads TGTGCCAGCAGCGGTTCTGAAACTAGCTCTTATGAGCAGTTCTTC.

V and J are TRBV27 and TRBJ2-7; a possible D gene is TRBD2 (6 bases). V lost 2 bases to trimming and J lost 4 bases, with 18 bases between them. This CDR3 has 16 amino acids. Germline V gives CDR1 MNHEY, CDR2 SMNVEV (reference sequence). CDR3 protein: CASSLRRTSGPYEQYF. DNA of the CDR3: TGTGCCAGCAGTTTAAGACGTACCAGCGGGCCATACGAGCAGTACTTC.

V usage is TRBV2 and J usage is TRBJ1-1; a weak D match, TRBD1 (5 bases). The CDR3 is 15 residues long. Trimming removed 7 bases at V and 4 bases at J, with 19 bases between. CDR1 and CDR2 (germline): SNHLY, FYNNEI. CDR3 loop: CASTLYGQTVTEAFF. The DNA for the CDR3 is TGTGCCAGCACCCTCTACGGGCAGACAGTCACTGAAGCTTTCTTT.

The rearrangement joins TRBV30 to TRBJ1-2, with 11 bases lining up with TRBD1. V shed 5 bases, J shed 2 bases, and the junction held 10 bases outside the gene matches. Germline loops: CDR1 GTSNPN, CDR2 SVGIG (reference sequence). The CDR3 length is 16 residues. CDR3 region: CAWARTGTGGNYGYTF. CDR3 bases: TGTGCCTGGGCGCGGACCGGGACAGGGGGAAACTATGGCTACACCTTC.

The V call is TRBV7-2, the J call TRBJ2-3; D possibly corresponds to TRBD2 (6 bases). The CDR3 has 15 residues. Looked up from germline, CDR1 is SGHTA and CDR2 is FQGNSA. Trimming took 6 bases from V and 6 from J, leaving 19 bases between them. CDR3 residues: CASSRAGWESDTQYF. In DNA form, the CDR3 reads TGTGCCAGCAGTAGAGCGGGTTGGGAGTCCGATACGCAGTATTTT.

This sequence joins TRBV30 and TRBJ2-7; TRBD2 aligns across 8 bases. Unmatched junction bases numbered 6, after V lost 2 bases and J lost 6 bases. The CDR3 runs to 13 residues. From germline, CDR1 is GTSNPN and CDR2 SVGIG (reference sequence). CDR3 amino acids: CAWSMSGSTEQYF. CDR3 DNA sequence: TGTGCCTGGAGTATGAGCGGGAGCACCGAGCAGTACTTC.

The rearrangement joins TRBV6-5 to TRBJ2-7, with D perhaps TRBD2 (5 bases). Germline values: CDR1 MNHEY, CDR2 SVGAGI. This CDR3 region has 15 residues. Trimming left V 4 bases short and J 0 bases short, with 13 bases between. The CDR3 DNA reads TGTGCCAGCAGTTTCCTACCGGGGAGCTCCTACGAGCAGTACTTC. This gives the protein CASSFLPGSSYEQYF.

This rearrangement joins TRBV15 to TRBJ2-7; the match to TRBD1 covers 9 bases. The J segment lost 7 bases and the V segment lost 5 bases, leaving 12 bases of the junction unmatched. This CDR3 has 15 amino acids. Germline V gives CDR1 LNHNV, CDR2 YYDKDF (reference sequence). CDR3 protein: CATSLQTQGAGEQYF. CDR3 DNA: TGTGCCACCAGCCTTCAGACACAGGGGGCGGGGGAGCAGTACTTC.

This chain links TRBV28 with TRBJ1-2, with D possibly TRBD1 on 5 matching bases. The V end was cut by 5 bases, the J end by 6 bases, with 16 bases between. CDR3 length equals 14 residues. Germline V lookup: CDR1 MDHEN, CDR2 SYDVKM. The CDR3 spells CASSKGSLVDGYTF. For the CDR3, the DNA is TGTGCCAGCAGTAAGGGGTCGCTGGTAGATGGCTACACCTTC.

V gene TRBV30 combines with J gene TRBJ1-1; 8 bases are shared with TRBD1. Losses at the gene ends were 1 base for V and 3 bases for J; bases not matched to a gene: 13. This CDR3 has 17 amino acids. Germline loops: CDR1 GTSNPN, CDR2 SVGIG (reference sequence). The CDR3 region is CAWSGGTGNPADTEAFF. CDR3 in DNA: TGTGCCTGGAGTGGCGGGACAGGAAATCCGGCTGACACTGAAGCTTTCTTT.

The rearrangement joins TRBV19 to TRBJ1-1; D gene ambiguous. There are 14 residues in the CDR3. CDR1 and CDR2 from the germline V gene are LNHDA and SQIVND (reference sequence). Trimming pared 4 bases from V and 1 base from J, leaving 10 bases between. Here the CDR3 DNA reads TGTGCCAGTAGTACAGGACTGACGAACACTGAAGCTTTCTTT. It encodes CASSTGLTNTEAFF.

J is TRBJ2-1 and V is TRBV27, with D hard to call. Germline V gene sequence: CDR1 MNHEY, CDR2 SMNVEV (reference sequence). This CDR3 has 14 amino acids. Trimming took off 2 bases at V and 8 bases at J, with 13 bases between the two ends. CDR3 loop: CASSLHPESDEQFF. For the CDR3, the DNA is TGTGCCAGCAGTTTACATCCTGAGTCCGATGAGCAGTTCTTC.

This chain joins TRBV27 and TRBJ2-1; 10 bases line up with TRBD1. The CDR3 runs 15 residues. Germline CDR1 reads MNHEY; CDR2 reads SMNVEV (reference sequence). After removal of 1 base from V and 5 bases from J, the junction contained 2 bases not matched to a gene. The CDR3 loop is CASSLWDRGNNEQFF. The CDR3 coding sequence is TGTGCCAGCAGTTTATGGGACAGGGGAAACAATGAGCAGTTCTTC.